This T cell receptor (beta chain) was captured in a study of blood T cell repertoires in COVID-19 (dated by TCRdb to 2019 to 2021). With respect to the entire study: Collaborator samples came from the United States, Italy and Spain and covered acute and convalescent phases of COVID-19. A freely available public database, intended as a resource for researchers studying the immune response to SARS-CoV-2, is where the repertoires were released. The material from the prospective study consisted of cDNA or gDNA derived from T cells, B-cell-depleted T cells, or PBMCs. Deeply sampled blood TCRbeta repertoires from subjects exposed to, actively infected with, or recovered from COVID-19 were included in the dataset. Nearly every sample came with metadata listing a de-identified subject ID, COVID-19 status, age in years and sex. Samples came from the ongoing ImmuneRACE study (first 160 participants) plus 1,254 subjects from 6 global collaborators. HLA class I and class II types, where available, came from metadata supplied by the sample provider rather than from assay-based typing. Summary of the overall study and its limitations: Clinical and demographic metadata were provided uncurated, with the amount varying by source and participant.

Collaborating institutions collected whole blood in K2EDTA tubes following their own protocols. For TCRbeta analysis, collaborators shipped samples in one of three forms: frozen whole blood, isolated PBMCs, or DNA extracted from either of those sample types. CDR1 and CDR2 are read off the germline V gene as MDHEN and SYDVKM. Its CDR3 holds 14 amino acids, cysteine through phenylalanine. Only the CDR3 DNA is retained, 42 bases long and in frame from the first base. V has 2 bases trimmed and J has 3 bases trimmed; junction bases matching no gene number 3. In regard to this clone: Its antigen remains unidentified. Per-nucleotide qualities are absent, and no much larger clonotype sits a single base away.

TCRbeta CDR3 regions were amplified from genomic DNA using the immunoSEQ Assay, a bias-controlled multiplex PCR. In the paper's pipeline: Within the assay, amplification of reference gene primers was used to estimate how many nucleated cells each sample contained. To quantify the absolute abundance of each unique TCRbeta CDR3 rearrangement, sequence reads were collapsed and filtered. For each sample, productive Simpson clonality was calculated as the square root of Simpson's diversity index over productive rearrangements. TCRdb re-hosts the immuneACCESS table, in-frame sequences only. Its copies lack some clones; in the studies checked, an unresolved V gene accounts for under half of them, and the cause for the rest is not known. D and trimming were read from the DNA, whereas the V and J calls and clone size are those reported in that table. For this sample there are roughly 200,000 clones; around 80% appear just once. The ten largest clonotypes hold 2.8% of the sample.

The sequence came from a woman of 80 years or more with active or convalescent COVID-19. Source material: peripheral blood. The rearranged segments are TRBV28 and TRBJ2-7; TRBD1 fits 8 bases in the junction. CDR3 reads: CASSLGTGYYEQYF. The nucleotides read TGTGCCAGCAGTTTAGGGACAGGTTACTACGAGCAGTACTTC. Where the CDR3 stops, the reference TRBV28 and TRBJ2-7 genes take over; the full variable domain is DVKVTQSSRYLVKRTGEKVFLECVQDMDHENMFWYRQDPGLGLRLIYFSYDVKMKEKGDIPEGYSVSREKKERFSLILESASTNQTSMYLCASSLGTGYYEQYFGPGTRLTVT.